The 12 T cell receptor beta chains reported below all come from one sample, sequenced in a study of T cell repertoires in cytomegalovirus infection. These receptors are not linked to any known antigen. TCRdb re-called the reads with MiXCR, one entry per CDR3 protein. The table includes 50,000 to 65,000 distinct CDR3 sequences, around 18% detected once. The sample here was CD8+ T cells from cultured PBMCs, taken from culture after CMV antigen stimulation. These receptors were taken from a human donor in good health (CMV status not recorded). Some clones in this sample may be carry-over from other donors' samples.

This chain uses TRBV7-2 with TRBJ1-1; D unresolved. Germline CDR1 SGHTA, CDR2 FQGNSA. The CDR3 has 15 amino acids. Trimming stripped 1 base from V and 6 bases from J, with 15 bases between. The CDR3 protein is CASSLVAALPPEAFF. The CDR3 DNA follows: TGTGCCAGCAGCTTAGTGGCAGCCCTTCCCCCTGAAGCTTTCTTT. Variable domain in full (rest from reference TRBV7-2 and TRBJ1-1): GAGVSQSPSNKVTEKGKDVELRCDPISGHTALYWYRQSLGQGLEFLIYFQGNSAPDKSGLPSDRFSAERTGGSVSTLTIQRTQQEDSAVYLCASSLVAALPPEAFFGQGTRLTVV.

This clonotype was seen more than once but under ten times. This chain connects TRBV20-1 to TRBJ2-1; D remains ambiguous. CDR1 and CDR2 (germline): DFQATT, SNEGSKA (reference sequence). V was trimmed by 3 bases and J by 2 bases, leaving 8 bases between them. The CDR3 is made up of 13 amino acids. CDR3 in amino acids: CSARPLTYNEQFF. The CDR3 DNA is TGCAGTGCTAGGCCCCTCACCTACAATGAGCAGTTCTTC.

V usage is TRBV12-5 and J usage is TRBJ1-1; D unresolved. Germline assignment: CDR1 LGHNT and CDR2 FRNRAP. This CDR3 contains 12 residues. Trimming removed 1 base from V and 5 bases from J, with 5 bases in between. CDR3 DNA sequence: TGTGCTAGTGGTTTGGGGTGGACTGAAGCTTTCTTT. Protein: CASGLGWTEAFF.

This clonotype showed up many times. The chain joins TRBV7-6 to TRBJ2-7; a weak D match, TRBD2 (5 bases). Trimming pared 4 bases from V and 0 bases from J, leaving 10 bases between. The CDR3 totals 14 residues. The germline V gene has CDR1 SGHVS and CDR2 FNYEAQ. CDR3 in DNA: TGTGCCAGCAGCTATAGGGAGAGCTCCTACGAGCAGTACTTC. Protein product: CASSYRESSYEQYF.

The V call is TRBV10-3, the J call TRBJ2-7; 8 positions agree with TRBD1. J gave up 4 bases and V 4 bases, and 3 bases lay outside the gene matches. CDR3 length: 13 amino acids. Germline V gene sequence: CDR1 ENHRY, CDR2 SYGVKD. CDR3 residues: CAISGQGQYEQYF. The CDR3, as DNA: TGTGCCATCAGTGGACAGGGGCAGTACGAGCAGTACTTC.

This clonotype was counted a few times. The J gene is TRBJ1-5, the V gene TRBV2; 7 nucleotides line up with TRBD1. The CDR3 is made up of 21 amino acids. V dropped 1 base and J dropped 0; count of bases not matched to a gene: 18. Germline V gives CDR1 SNHLY, CDR2 FYNNEI. CDR3 region: CASSEGLLSDRIRNSNQPQHF. As DNA, the CDR3 is TGTGCCAGCAGTGAAGGGTTGTTATCGGACAGGATACGAAATAGCAATCAGCCCCAGCATTTT.

The rearrangement links TRBV11-2 to TRBJ2-7, with 10 nucleotides matching TRBD2. Per the germline V gene, CDR1 is SGHAT and CDR2 is FQNNGV. V was clipped by 4 bases and J by 0 bases; unmatched bases: 9. The CDR3 length is 17 residues. This CDR3 is CASSSVSGLASSYEQYF. The CDR3 bases are TGTGCCAGCAGCTCCGTTTCGGGACTAGCGTCCTCCTACGAGCAGTACTTC.

The chain couples TRBV7-2 to TRBJ2-7; TRBD1 matches at 9 bases. Germline V gives CDR1 SGHTA, CDR2 FQGNSA. The junction had 3 bases not matched to a gene; V was cut back by 5 bases and J by 1 base. There are 14 residues in the CDR3. CDR3 sequence reads: CASSGTGRSYEQYF. As DNA, the CDR3 is TGTGCCAGCAGCGGGACAGGGAGGTCCTACGAGCAGTACTTC.

The table lists this clonotype with a few counts. The V and J genes are TRBV6-1 and TRBJ2-4; 9 positions agree with TRBD1. CDR1 is MNHNS, CDR2 SASEGT, per germline. The trim removed 5 bases at V and 6 bases at J, leaving 5 bases unmatched. The CDR3 totals 14 residues. The CDR3 DNA follows: TGTGCCAGCAGTATTCCGGGACAGGGAAACATTCAGTACTTC. Protein sequence: CASSIPGQGNIQYF.

The V and J genes are TRBV7-2 and TRBJ2-7; tentatively, D is TRBD2 (5 bases). Germline lookup yields CDR1 SGHTA and CDR2 FQGNSA. The length of the CDR3 is 14 residues. Trimming left V 5 bases short and J 5 bases short, with 16 bases between. The CDR3 region is CASSAYIGRDEQYF. Here the CDR3 DNA reads TGTGCCAGCAGCGCCTACATCGGGCGGGACGAGCAGTACTTC. Full variable domain (rest looked up from reference TRBV7-2 and TRBJ2-7): GAGVSQSPSNKVTEKGKDVELRCDPISGHTALYWYRQSLGQGLEFLIYFQGNSAPDKSGLPSDRFSAERTGGSVSTLTIQRTQQEDSAVYLCASSAYIGRDEQYFGPGTRLTVT.

The sample holds a few counts of this clonotype. The chain couples TRBV12-3 or TRBV12-4 to TRBJ1-1, with D hard to call. The CDR3 runs 13 residues. V lost 3 bases and J 4 bases, leaving 9 bases between the germline ends. The CDR3 DNA reads TGTGCCAGCAGTTTCTGGGATGTCACTGAAGCTTTCTTT. Residues: CASSFWDVTEAFF.

This clonotype has ten or more counts. The chain uses TRBV9 and TRBJ2-1; D gene uncertain. V was cut by 4 bases and J by 6 bases, with 20 bases left in between. Germline CDR1 and CDR2: SGDLS and YYNGEE. The CDR3 has 16 amino acids. The CDR3 spells CASSPHWTPNPNEQFF. CDR3 in DNA: TGTGCCAGCAGCCCCCACTGGACCCCAAATCCCAATGAGCAGTTCTTC.